The 8 T cell receptor beta chains reported below all come from one sample, sequenced in a study of early T cells in non-severe SARS-CoV-2 infection. TCRdb reanalysed the 5' RACE reads using MiXCR and keeps one entry per CDR3 protein. Of about 46,000 distinct CDR3 sequences listed, over 5% were seen once; the top ten hold about 5.4%. The sample here was whole blood, taken at baseline. These receptors were collected from an adult who was a healthcare worker with PCR-confirmed SARS-CoV-2 infection or an uninfected control (not recorded which).

The chain is built from TRBV25-1 and TRBJ2-1; D may be TRBD2 (5 bases). Trimming cost V 4 bases and J 1 base, with 11 bases left between them. This CDR3 has 15 amino acids. Germline V gene lookup returns CDR1 MGHDK and CDR2 SYGVNS. The CDR3 bases are TGTGCCAGCAGTGCAACTAGTCAGTCCTACAATGAGCAGTTCTTC. It codes for CASSATSQSYNEQFF.

This clonotype has ten or more counts. The chain couples TRBV5-6 to TRBJ1-6, with 8 bases matching TRBD1. The trim removed 4 bases at V and 7 bases at J, leaving 10 bases unmatched. This CDR3 is 16 amino acids long. CDR1 is SGHDT, CDR2 YYEEEE, per germline. This CDR3 reads CASSLRTGQRNSPLHF. The CDR3 DNA reads as TGTGCCAGCAGCCTGCGGACAGGGCAGAGGAATTCACCCCTCCACTTT.

This clonotype was picked up a small number of times. The V gene is TRBV6-6, the J gene TRBJ1-2; D ambiguous. The V gene lost 7 bases and the J gene lost 3 bases, with 18 bases spanning the gap. Looked up from germline, CDR1 is MNHNY and CDR2 is SVGAGI (reference sequence). The CDR3 is 15 amino acids. The CDR3 DNA follows: TGTGCCAGCATGTATCCCAGTAGGTCGGACTATGGCTACACCTTC. This sequence encodes CASMYPSRSDYGYTF.

This clonotype was picked up many times. V usage is TRBV24-1 and J usage is TRBJ2-5, with a tentative D call TRBD1 (5 bases). Trimming left V 5 bases short and J 1 base short, with 16 bases between. The germline gives CDR1 KGHDR, CDR2 SFDVKD. This CDR3 contains 16 residues. The CDR3 coding sequence is TGTGCCACCAGTGCCCCTGGGTCAGGGCTCCAAGAGACCCAGTACTTC. Translating it yields CATSAPGSGLQETQYF.

At least ten counts were recorded for this clonotype. The gene calls are TRBV20-1 and TRBJ2-7; 10 bases align to TRBD1. The germline V gene encodes CDR1 DFQATT and CDR2 SNEGSKA (reference sequence). The CDR3 contains 14 residues. Trimming cost V 7 bases and J 4 bases; bases outside gene matches: 10. As DNA, the CDR3 is TGCAGTGTACTAGGGAGACAGGGGGCGTACGAGCAGTACTTC. This translates into CSVLGRQGAYEQYF.

This clonotype was recorded many times. The chain links TRBV12-3 or TRBV12-4 to TRBJ2-5; D perhaps matches TRBD2 (8 bases). V was pared by 7 bases and J by 1 base, with 19 bases between. The CDR3 totals 16 residues. CDR3 residues: CASTREGAGRQETQYF. The DNA for the CDR3 is TGTGCCAGCACCCGGGAGGGGGCGGGACGCCAAGAGACCCAGTACTTC.

This clonotype was seen many times. V is TRBV20-1 and J is TRBJ1-4; D is unclear. V was trimmed by 6 bases and J by 4 bases, leaving 15 bases between them. CDR3 length: 14 residues. Looked up from germline, CDR1 is DFQATT and CDR2 is SNEGSKA (reference sequence). The CDR3: CSADREPLNEKLFF. CDR3 bases: TGCAGTGCGGATAGGGAGCCTCTTAATGAAAAACTGTTTTTT.

A few counts support this clonotype. This chain's CDR3 is CAWSSLAGGNEQFF. CDR3 coding DNA: TGTGCCTGGAGTTCTCTAGCGGGAGGCAATGAGCAGTTCTTC. The chain employs TRBV30 and TRBJ2-1; 11 positions match TRBD2. The CDR3 covers 14 residues. Germline CDR1 and CDR2: GTSNPN and SVGIG (reference sequence). Germline trimming cut 2 bases from V and 6 bases from J; bases unmatched to any gene: 3.